This TCR beta chain was observed in a study of blood T cell repertoires in COVID-19. Study summary: The study drew acute and convalescent COVID-19 samples from the United States, Italy and Spain.

Study processing details: Using reference gene primer amplification, nucleated cell counts were estimated. Here immunoSEQ multiplex PCR was the method, and the copy in TCRdb shows in-frame clones only, minus some. V and J calls plus clone size are reproduced from that table; the DNA served to infer D and trimming. This table holds roughly 430,000 clones, around nine tenths found once. The CDR3 consists of 16 residues. Germline trimming cut 3 bases from V and 2 bases from J; bases unmatched to any gene: 8. CDR1 LNHDA and CDR2 SQIVND come from the germline V gene (reference sequence). Individuals drawn from 20 to 25 US areas were about 18 to 100 years old. Assignments of participants to cohorts depended upon their own reported clinical history.

The chain is built from TRBV19 and TRBJ2-7; TRBD1 aligns across 9 bases. The receptor comes from a woman aged 18-35 years who had been exposed to COVID-19. The specimen was PBMCs or T cells enriched from blood (not recorded which). Here the CDR3 reads CASSISPGQGAYEQYF. The CDR3, as DNA: TGTGCCAGTAGTATCTCACCGGGACAGGGTGCCTACGAGCAGTACTTC. Together with reference TRBV19 and TRBJ2-7, the CDR3 gives the full variable domain: DGGITQSPKYLFRKEGQNVTLSCEQNLNHDAMYWYRQDPGQGLRLIYYSQIVNDFQKGDIAEGYSVSREKKESFPLTVTSAQKNPTAFYLCASSISPGQGAYEQYFGPGTRLTVT.